This TCR beta chain was recovered during a study of T cell responses to AZD1222 COVID-19 vaccine. Study-level results: Reportedly, close to half of spike-specific TCRs are directed against unmutated variant regions. No day 14 peak samples; only post-peak repertoires were characterized. Just a handful of AZD1222 recipients tested seropositive at baseline.

Sequencing used immunoSEQ multiplex PCR; TCRdb keeps in-frame clones, though not all of them. The sample lists over 70,000 clones, roughly nine tenths occurring once. Worth noting for this clone: Its target is unknown.

It was second doses at about 4 or about 12 weeks that were pooled. The sample was peripheral blood, taken 28 days after the second AZD1222 dose. This TCR derives from an adult who received the AZD1222 COVID-19 vaccine.

CDR3 bases: TGCGCCAGCAAACTAGCAAATGAGCAGTTCTTC. Translation: CASKLANEQFF. J is TRBJ2-1 and V is TRBV5-1; tentatively, D is TRBD2 (6 bases). V shed 6 bases and J shed 7 bases, with 8 bases lying between them. Germline-derived CDR1 and CDR2 are SGHRS and YFSETQ. CDR3 length: 11 amino acids.